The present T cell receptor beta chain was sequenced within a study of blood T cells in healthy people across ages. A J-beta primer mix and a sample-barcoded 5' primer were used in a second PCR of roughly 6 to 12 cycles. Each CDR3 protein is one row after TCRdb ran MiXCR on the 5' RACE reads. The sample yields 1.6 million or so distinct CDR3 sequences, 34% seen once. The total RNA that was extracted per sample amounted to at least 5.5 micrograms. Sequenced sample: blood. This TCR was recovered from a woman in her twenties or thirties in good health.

The CDR3 here is CASSRGPLAGGNNEQFF. The CDR3 DNA reads TGTGCCAGCAGCCGAGGGCCACTAGCGGGAGGGAACAATGAGCAGTTCTTC. J is TRBJ2-1 and V is TRBV7-3, with 13 bases identical to TRBD2. Germline loops: CDR1 SGHTA, CDR2 FQGTGA. The V and J ends lost 5 bases and 5 bases, in that order; junction bases with no gene match: 9. The CDR3 extends over 17 amino acids.